This TCR beta chain was observed in a study of blood T cell repertoires in COVID-19. The overall study: Donors in the United States, Italy and Spain gave samples during acute or convalescent COVID-19. T cells, B-cell-depleted T cells, or PBMCs provided the cDNA or gDNA that served as material.

The V gene lost 4 bases and the J gene lost 0 bases, with 19 bases spanning the gap. This CDR3 spans 19 amino acids. Germline lookup yields CDR1 KGHSH and CDR2 LQKENI. Clones were sequenced by immunoSEQ multiplex PCR, and TCRdb holds only the in-frame ones, with some missing. The sample has about 40,000 clones, roughly 83% seen once; the top ten hold around 24%. Sample: peripheral blood. V gene TRBV18 combines with J gene TRBJ2-6; no reliable D call. The source of this sequence is a human donor with acute or convalescent COVID-19. The donor label of this sample is uncertain. CDR3 protein: CASSHGVMKSSSGANVLTF. CDR3 DNA sequence: TGTGCCAGCTCACACGGAGTGATGAAATCCAGCTCTGGGGCCAACGTCCTGACTTTC.